A selection of T cell receptor beta chains follows, all from one sample in a study of T cell repertoires in cytomegalovirus infection. One entry per CDR3 protein, called by TCRdb with MiXCR from the reads. Of some 500,000 distinct CDR3 sequences listed, around 30% are singletons. Their target antigens are unknown. The sample was cultured PBMCs, taken from culture after CMV antigen stimulation. Receptors originate from a human donor in good health (CMV status not recorded). Some clones in this sample may be carry-over from other donors' samples. Both conserved end residues are part of each CDR3.

TRBJ2-2,21,TRBV7-8,CASSFRGKPGQVSGYTGELFF
TRBJ1-6,15,TRBV7-2,CASSNRDRGLSPLHF
TRBJ2-3,13,TRBV25-1,CASSRTVTDTQYF
TRBJ1-2,16,TRBV7-2,CASSLASQTGNYGYTF
TRBJ2-7,14,TRBV28,CASRSSGNSYEQYF
TRBJ2-1,15,TRBV4-3,CASSQDSTAYNEQFF
TRBJ1-2,15,TRBV7-2,CASSFVFPMDYGYTF
TRBJ2-7,14,TRBV6-6,CASIPAGAWGEQYF
TRBJ2-5,13,TRBV14,CASSVWGVETQYF
TRBJ2-1,15,TRBV4-1,CASSQAGTNYNEQFF
TRBJ1-4,14,TRBV28,CASSYGQAWGKLFF
TRBJ2-1,12,TRBV7-6,CASAGPHDEQFF
TRBJ2-1,14,TRBV6-1,CASSETAILNEQFF
TRBJ2-1,16,TRBV5-1,CASSLGGGSVYNEQFF
TRBJ1-2,14,TRBV4-1,CASSQLSGDYGYTF
TRBJ1-1,14,TRBV7-8,CASSPIGRNTEAFF
TRBJ1-2,13,TRBV19,CASSPDRDYGYTF
TRBJ2-7,14,TRBV20-1,CSAATSQGSNEQYF
TRBJ2-5,14,TRBV5-4,CASSSPELQETQYF
TRBJ1-6,14,TRBV7-9,CASSEQGASSPLHF
TRBJ2-1,12,TRBV6-5,CASTGWGSEQFF
TRBJ2-3,13,TRBV6-1,CATRDPRTDTHYF
TRBJ1-1,14,TRBV6-2/TRBV6-3,CASIQDGEYTEAFF
TRBJ2-1,14,TRBV7-2,CASSFTLSYNEQFF
TRBJ1-2,14,TRBV19,CASAREGLNYGYTF
TRBJ2-1,16,TRBV7-4,CASSIRALSSYNEQFF
TRBJ1-5,15,TRBV19,CASSIGQTSNQPQHF
TRBJ1-1,14,TRBV5-1,CASKTGTSNTEAFF
TRBJ2-3,15,TRBV25-1,CASSEGLSFSDTQYF
TRBJ1-2,14,TRBV28,CASSYRDRYYGYTF
TRBJ1-5,15,TRBV27,CASSKGTGGMQPQHF
TRBJ2-7,11,TRBV29-1,CSVQVSYEQYF
TRBJ1-2,14,TRBV7-9,CASSPSDRTYGYTF
TRBJ1-5,18,TRBV19,CASSLTLRASVLNQPQHF
TRBJ1-3,14,TRBV25-1,CASSAGTAGNTIYF
TRBJ1-5,15,TRBV27,CASSSPNLGNQPQHF
TRBJ2-6,16,TRBV11-2,CASSLKTAPGANVLTF
TRBJ1-1,13,TRBV5-4,CASSLSGGLEAFF
TRBJ1-5,15,TRBV7-8,CASSLALQGSQPQHF
TRBJ2-3,16,TRBV11-2,CASSPPGSTSTDTQYF